One T cell receptor beta chain is described in this entry. What it recognizes is unknown. The data stem from a study of identical twins. Points from the study as a whole: The same donors were not followed; conclusions instead depended on cross-sectional statistical analysis.

The CDR3 is made up of 15 amino acids. V lost 0 bases to trimming and J lost 1 base, with 9 bases between them. Germline CDR1 is SGHRS and CDR2 is YFSETQ. Via MiXCR, TCRdb re-called the 5' RACE reads, giving one row per CDR3 protein. The sample consists of 400,000 to 500,000 distinct CDR3 sequences, less than 20% of them appearing once. Sequencing input: naive T cells sorted from blood. V gene TRBV5-1 combines with J gene TRBJ2-3; no clear D. The receptor comes from a middle-aged man in good health. As DNA, the CDR3 is TGCGCCAGCAGCTTGGCAGGTTCGGGCACAGATACGCAGTATTTT. Protein: CASSLAGSGTDTQYF.